The rows below give T cell receptor beta chains drawn from one sample of a study of early T cells in non-severe SARS-CoV-2 infection. One entry per CDR3 protein, called by TCRdb with MiXCR from the 5' RACE reads. The sample lists some 75,000 distinct CDR3 sequences, roughly an eighth occurring once. Sequenced input: whole blood. Receptor source: an adult who was a healthcare worker with PCR-confirmed SARS-CoV-2 infection or an uninfected control (not recorded which). Both conserved end residues are part of each CDR3. D genes are given only for firm matches. Size is omitted from some rows. Given values are once, few, many or a class for expanded clones.

V gene	D gene	clone size	J gene	CDR3 protein	CDR3 DNA
TRBV2	NA	few	TRBJ2-2	CASKPQRGRTDTGELFF	TGTGCCAGCAAACCACAAAGAGGGCGTACGGACACCGGGGAGCTGTTTTTT
TRBV19	NA	NA	TRBJ1-5	CASSPAGSNQPQHF	TGTGCCAGTAGCCCGGCGGGGAGCAATCAGCCCCAGCATTTT
TRBV6-2/TRBV6-3	TRBD1	many	TRBJ2-1	CASSRLPGQGYNEQFF	TGTGCCAGCAGTCGACTGCCGGGACAGGGATACAATGAGCAGTTCTTC
TRBV5-1	NA	many	TRBJ1-1	CASSLGGRSNTEAFF	TGCGCCAGCAGTCTTGGGGGACGATCGAACACTGAAGCTTTCTTT
TRBV20-1	NA	NA	TRBJ2-5	CSASGWGSLRKETQYF	TGCAGTGCTAGTGGCTGGGGCTCACTCCGGAAAGAGACCCAGTACTTC
TRBV6-1	TRBD1	NA	TRBJ2-2	CASDGRTGHSGELFF	TGTGCCAGCGATGGGAGGACAGGGCACTCCGGGGAGCTGTTTTTT
TRBV5-1	NA	once	TRBJ1-2	CTSTPGDSNYGYTF	TGCACCAGCACTCCAGGTGATTCCAACTATGGCTACACCTTC
TRBV5-1	NA	many	TRBJ1-3	CASSQGSSGNTIYF	TGCGCCAGCAGCCAAGGGTCCTCTGGAAACACCATATATTTT
TRBV30	NA	NA	TRBJ1-6	CAWSVKAYNSPPHF	TGTGCCTGGAGTGTTAAGGCGTATAATTCACCCCCCCACTTT
TRBV5-6	NA	many	TRBJ1-1	CASSLVGPQLEAFF	TGTGCCAGCAGCTTGGTTGGGCCCCAGCTGGAGGCTTTCTTT
TRBV20-1	TRBD2	many	TRBJ2-7	CSAQRGGGKGEQYF	TGCAGTGCCCAGCGGGGGGGCGGTAAGGGCGAGCAGTACTTC
TRBV5-1	NA	many	TRBJ1-4	CASSLRDYRFRDRNEKLFF	TGCGCCAGCAGCTTAAGAGATTATAGGTTCCGCGACAGGAATGAAAAACTGTTTTTT
TRBV10-2	TRBD1	many	TRBJ1-2	CASSEQGAGFPNYGYTF	TGCGCCAGCAGTGAGCAGGGGGCCGGATTTCCTAACTATGGCTACACCTTC
TRBV12-5	NA	many	TRBJ2-1	CASGLLASSYNEQFF	TGTGCTAGTGGTTTGCTCGCCAGCTCCTACAATGAGCAGTTCTTC
TRBV5-1	TRBD2	NA	TRBJ2-3	CTSSLRLAGRTDTQYF	TGCACCAGCAGCCTCCGACTAGCGGGGCGTACAGATACGCAGTATTTT
TRBV12-3/TRBV12-4	NA	many	TRBJ2-1	CASSWTYNEQFF	TGTGCCAGCAGTTGGACCTACAATGAGCAGTTCTTC
TRBV7-6	NA	few	TRBJ2-1	CASSFYRENEQFF	TGTGCCAGCAGCTTCTACAGGGAGAATGAGCAGTTCTTC
TRBV6-1	TRBD1	few	TRBJ1-3	CASSDRGQAVTIYF	TGTGCCAGCAGTGATCGGGGACAGGCGGTCACCATATATTTT
TRBV20-1	NA	NA	TRBJ2-5	CSASGDQETQYF	TGCAGTGCTAGCGGGGATCAAGAGACCCAGTACTTC
TRBV2	TRBD1	many	TRBJ1-1	CASLGQYTEAFF	TGTGCCAGCCTGGGACAGTACACTGAAGCTTTCTTT
TRBV9	TRBD1	many	TRBJ2-7	CASSAGTGPSYEQYF	TGTGCCAGCAGCGCGGGGACAGGGCCCTCCTACGAGCAGTACTTC
TRBV5-1	NA	NA	TRBJ2-3	CASSFRVTDTQYF	TGCGCCAGCAGCTTCAGGGTCACAGATACGCAGTATTTT
TRBV12-3/TRBV12-4	TRBD1	many	TRBJ1-3	CASSPDRGVGSGNTIYF	TGTGCCAGCAGCCCGGACAGGGGCGTCGGCTCTGGAAACACCATATATTTT